This TCR beta chain was captured by sequencing in a study of CD8 T cells in ankylosing spondylitis. The study's findings and limits: Disease-linked clones were found to be CD8+ and relatively rare in peripheral blood. Earlier reports found some motif variants in synovial fluid and blood in reactive arthritis. Apparently characteristic of ankylosing spondylitis blood was a TCR beta motif (roughly 8 highly homologous variants).

CDR3 length equals 13 residues. Germline V lookup: CDR1 SQVTM, CDR2 ANQGSEA. The V and J ends lost 4 bases and 0 bases respectively, with 10 bases between them. A quantitative 5'-RACE method, one with molecular barcodes, was used to make TCR beta libraries. TCRdb independently ran MiXCR on the 5' RACE reads; one entry per CDR3 protein. This sample has some 70,000 distinct CDR3 sequences, with roughly 5.2% found just once. This clonotype was picked up many times. Its specificity is unknown. Sequenced input: blood, either unsorted or a sorted T cell fraction (not recorded which). This TCR was recovered from a male donor with ankylosing spondylitis or in good health (not recorded which). The chain combines TRBV29-1 with TRBJ2-7; the D is unclear. This chain's CDR3 is CSVVSPASYEQYF. The CDR3 DNA reads TGCAGCGTTGTTTCCCCAGCCTCCTACGAGCAGTACTTC.